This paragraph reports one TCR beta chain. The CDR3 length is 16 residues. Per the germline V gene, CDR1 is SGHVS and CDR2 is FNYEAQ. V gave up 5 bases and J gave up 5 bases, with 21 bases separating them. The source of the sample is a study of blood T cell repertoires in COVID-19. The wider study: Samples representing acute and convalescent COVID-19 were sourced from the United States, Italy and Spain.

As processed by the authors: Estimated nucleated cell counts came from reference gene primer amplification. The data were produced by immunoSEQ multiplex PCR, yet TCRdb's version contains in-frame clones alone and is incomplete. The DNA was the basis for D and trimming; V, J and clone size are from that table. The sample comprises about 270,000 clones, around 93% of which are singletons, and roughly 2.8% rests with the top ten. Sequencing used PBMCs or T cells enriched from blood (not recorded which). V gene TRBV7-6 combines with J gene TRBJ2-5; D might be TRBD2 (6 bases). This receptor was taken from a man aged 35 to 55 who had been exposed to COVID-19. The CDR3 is CASSNVRLEGIETQYF. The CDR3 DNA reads TGTGCCAGCAGCAATGTAAGACTAGAGGGTATTGAGACCCAGTACTTC.